The 5 T cell receptor beta chains listed next were all sequenced from one sample in a study of long-term antiretroviral therapy in people with HIV. immunoSEQ v3.0 was run at survey level. This table comes from immunoSEQ multiplex PCR, and its TCRdb copy is limited to in-frame clones, with some not included. The data contain 42,000 or so clones, around nine tenths of them singletons. The sequenced sample was unsorted PBMCs, obtained 0.1 years before starting antiretroviral therapy. The receptors were sampled from a woman aged 45 to 65 with HIV.

V and J are TRBV6-1 and TRBJ1-2, with D hard to call. From germline, CDR1 is MNHNS and CDR2 SASEGT. This CDR3 spans 13 amino acids. Trimming cost V 10 bases and J 4 bases, with 16 bases left between them. As DNA, the CDR3 is TGTGCCACCACCGGGCTAACCTCCTATGGCTACACCTTC. It is translated as CATTGLTSYGYTF.

The rearrangement links TRBV10-3 to TRBJ1-6; D may be TRBD1 (5 bases). Germline V gene lookup returns CDR1 ENHRY and CDR2 SYGVKD. The CDR3 extends over 16 amino acids. Trimming pared 3 bases from V and 2 bases from J, leaving 11 bases between. The CDR3 sequence is CAISEYGGTYNSPLHF. As DNA, the CDR3 is TGTGCCATCAGTGAATATGGGGGTACCTATAATTCACCCCTCCACTTT.

The V and J genes are TRBV7-8 and TRBJ2-1; D unclear. Trimming cost V 0 bases and J 4 bases, with 10 bases left between them. The germline V gene has CDR1 SGHVS and CDR2 FQNEAQ. The CDR3 covers 15 residues. The CDR3 sequence: CASSLAGKVYNEQFF. The DNA of the CDR3 is TGTGCCAGCAGCTTAGCTGGTAAAGTATACAATGAGCAGTTCTTC.

The chain joins TRBV11-2 to TRBJ1-5; maybe TRBD1 (6 bases). Germline V gene lookup returns CDR1 SGHAT and CDR2 FQNNGV. CDR3 length: 12 residues. Trimming removed 4 bases from V and 10 bases from J, with 11 bases in between. The CDR3 DNA reads TGTGCCAGCAGCTCTGCGGGGGGCCCCCAGCATTTT. Translation: CASSSAGGPQHF. Filled out from reference TRBV11-2 and TRBJ1-5, the complete variable domain reads EAGVAQSPRYKIIEKRQSVAFWCNPISGHATLYWYQQILGQGPKLLIQFQNNGVVDDSQLPKDRFSAERLKGVDSTLKIQPAKLEDSAVYLCASSSAGGPQHFGDGTRLSIL.

The chain employs TRBV30 and TRBJ1-2, with a tentative D call TRBD1 (6 bases). The CDR3 consists of 15 residues. Per the germline V gene, CDR1 is GTSNPN and CDR2 is SVGIG (reference sequence). The V end lost 4 bases, the J end lost 4 bases, and 19 bases lay between the germline ends. CDR3 DNA sequence: TGTGCCTGGATCGCGACAGGCCGAACCCTCTATGGCTACACCTTC. It yields the protein CAWIATGRTLYGYTF.